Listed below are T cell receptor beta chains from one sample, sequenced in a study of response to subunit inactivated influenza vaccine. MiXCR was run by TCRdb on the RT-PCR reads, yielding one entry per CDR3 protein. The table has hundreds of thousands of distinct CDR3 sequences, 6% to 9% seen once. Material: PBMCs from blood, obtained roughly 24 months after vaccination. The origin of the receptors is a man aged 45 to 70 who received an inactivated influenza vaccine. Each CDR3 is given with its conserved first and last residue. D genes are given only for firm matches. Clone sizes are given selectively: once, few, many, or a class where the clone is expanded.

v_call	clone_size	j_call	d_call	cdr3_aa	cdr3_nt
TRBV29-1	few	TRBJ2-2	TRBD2	CSVITVSIAGGGELFF	TGCAGCGTTATTACCGTATCTATAGCGGGCGGAGGGGAGCTGTTTTTT
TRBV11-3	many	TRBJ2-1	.	CASSFGGHLLNEQFF	TGTGCCAGCAGCTTTGGGGGTCACCTACTCAATGAGCAGTTCTTC
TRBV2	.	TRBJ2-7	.	CASNPSRDYEQYF	TGTGCCAGCAACCCATCTAGGGACTACGAGCAGTACTTC
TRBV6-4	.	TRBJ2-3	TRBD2	CASSDLGGPRDTQYF	TGTGCCAGCAGTGACCTGGGAGGGCCCAGAGATACGCAGTATTTT
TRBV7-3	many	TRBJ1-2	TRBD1	CASSAPGQGNYGYTF	TGTGCCAGCAGCGCACCGGGACAGGGTAACTATGGCTACACCTTC
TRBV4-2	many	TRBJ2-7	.	CASSQGAAGSLDEQYF	TGTGCCAGCAGCCAAGGGGCAGCAGGGTCCCTCGACGAGCAGTACTTC
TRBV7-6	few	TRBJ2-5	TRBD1	CASSLLGTGVQETQYF	TGTGCCAGCAGCTTATTGGGGACAGGGGTCCAAGAGACCCAGTACTTC
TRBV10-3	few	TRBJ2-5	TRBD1	CAISAGGQGVGETQYF	TGTGCCATCAGCGCCGGTGGACAGGGGGTCGGGGAGACCCAGTACTTC
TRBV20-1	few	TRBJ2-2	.	CSARKRMGDTGELFF	TGCAGTGCTAGAAAAAGAATGGGGGACACCGGGGAGCTGTTTTTT
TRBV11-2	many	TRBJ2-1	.	CASSLEAAYNEQFF	TGTGCCAGCAGCTTAGAAGCTGCATACAATGAGCAGTTCTTC
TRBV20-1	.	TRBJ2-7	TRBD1	CSAGARQGNRDEQYF	TGCAGTGCTGGCGCCCGACAGGGAAATCGGGACGAGCAGTACTTC
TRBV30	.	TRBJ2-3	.	CAWSVDGRGADTQYF	TGTGCCTGGAGTGTAGATGGGAGAGGAGCAGATACGCAGTATTTT
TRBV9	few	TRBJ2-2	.	CASSHRDSGSPGELFF	TGTGCCAGCAGCCACAGGGACAGCGGGAGCCCCGGGGAGCTGTTTTTT
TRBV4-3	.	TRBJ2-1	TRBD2	CASSQALVAGYYNEQFF	TGCGCCAGCAGCCAAGCGCTAGTAGCGGGATACTACAATGAGCAGTTCTTC
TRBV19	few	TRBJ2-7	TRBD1	CASSIISTGGHSYEQYF	TGTGCCAGTAGTATAATTTCGACAGGGGGACACTCCTACGAGCAGTACTTC
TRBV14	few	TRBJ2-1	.	CASSLIGGGPGGEQFF	TGTGCCAGCAGCCTTATAGGAGGGGGGCCTGGCGGTGAGCAGTTCTTC
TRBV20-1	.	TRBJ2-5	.	CSARLGGNRETQYF	TGCAGTGCTCGGCTGGGGGGCAATCGCGAGACCCAGTACTTC
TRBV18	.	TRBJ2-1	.	CASERSGDPYNEQFF	TGTGCCAGCGAAAGGTCGGGGGACCCATACAATGAGCAGTTCTTC
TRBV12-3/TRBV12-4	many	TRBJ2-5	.	CASSVGGGGETQYF	TGTGCCAGCAGTGTAGGCGGTGGCGGGGAGACCCAGTACTTC
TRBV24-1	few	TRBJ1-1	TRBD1	CAASRTGVEAFF	TGTGCCGCGTCCCGGACAGGGGTTGAAGCTTTCTTT
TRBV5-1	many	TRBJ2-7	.	CASSLQAGGSGASYEQYF	TGCGCCAGCAGCTTACAGGCGGGTGGTAGCGGAGCCTCCTACGAGCAGTACTTC
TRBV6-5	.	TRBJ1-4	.	CASSFRGANEKLFF	TGTGCCAGCAGTTTTAGGGGAGCTAATGAAAAACTGTTTTTT
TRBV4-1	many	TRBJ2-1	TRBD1	CASSPRDRDTDEQFF	TGCGCCAGCAGCCCCCGGGACAGGGATACCGATGAGCAGTTCTTC
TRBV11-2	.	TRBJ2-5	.	CASRLLGSAKETQYF	TGTGCCAGCAGACTATTGGGCTCTGCTAAAGAGACCCAGTACTTC
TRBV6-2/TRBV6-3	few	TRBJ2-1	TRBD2	CASSHPTSGGVYEQFF	TGTGCCAGCAGCCACCCGACTAGCGGGGGGGTCTATGAGCAGTTCTTC
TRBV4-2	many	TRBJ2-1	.	CASSQDWIGHNEQFF	TGTGCCAGCAGCCAAGATTGGATCGGGCACAATGAGCAGTTCTTC
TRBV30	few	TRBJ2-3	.	CALRRQADYSDTQYF	TGTGCCTTAAGACGACAGGCGGACTATTCAGATACGCAGTATTTT
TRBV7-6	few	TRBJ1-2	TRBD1	CASSRDRGAITLANYGYTF	TGTGCCAGCAGCCGGGACAGGGGCGCTATTACTTTAGCTAACTATGGCTACACCTTC
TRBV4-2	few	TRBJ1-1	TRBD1	CASSQDAFITGGNTEAFF	TGTGCCAGCAGCCAAGATGCGTTTATAACAGGGGGCAACACTGAAGCTTTCTTT
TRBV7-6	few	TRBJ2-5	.	CASSSLTKTQYF	TGTGCCAGCAGCTCTCTGACTAAGACCCAGTACTTC
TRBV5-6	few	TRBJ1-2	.	CASSWGVDTANYGYTF	TGTGCCAGCAGCTGGGGAGTCGATACCGCGAACTATGGCTACACCTTC
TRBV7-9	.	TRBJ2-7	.	CASSLRGLGEQYF	TGTGCCAGCAGCTTACGGGGGCTTGGCGAGCAGTACTTC
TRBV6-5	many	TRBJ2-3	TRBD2	CASSYTSSGTGDTQYF	TGTGCCAGCAGTTACACCTCTAGCGGGACGGGAGATACGCAGTATTTT
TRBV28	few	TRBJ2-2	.	CASSLTTGNTGELFF	TGTGCCAGCAGTCTGACTACAGGGAACACCGGGGAGCTGTTTTTT
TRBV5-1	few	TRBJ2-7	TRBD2	CASNVAGVQEQYF	TGCGCCAGCAACGTAGCGGGAGTACAGGAGCAGTACTTC
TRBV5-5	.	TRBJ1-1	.	CASSLVALYTEAFF	TGTGCCAGCAGCTTGGTGGCATTGTACACTGAAGCTTTCTTT
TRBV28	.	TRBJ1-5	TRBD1	CASSLTGGAGNQPQHF	TGTGCCAGCAGTTTGACAGGGGGCGCTGGCAATCAGCCCCAGCATTTT
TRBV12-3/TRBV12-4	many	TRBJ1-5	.	CASSFGSPRSNQPQHF	TGTGCCAGCAGTTTTGGGTCCCCCCGCAGCAATCAGCCCCAGCATTTT
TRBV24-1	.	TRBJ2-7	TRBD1	CATSDSAGGNYEQYF	TGTGCCACCAGTGACTCGGCAGGGGGCAATTACGAGCAGTACTTC
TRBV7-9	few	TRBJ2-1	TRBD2	CASSLALLSGGSYEQFF	TGTGCCAGCAGCTTAGCGCTTCTTAGCGGGGGGAGTTATGAGCAGTTCTTC
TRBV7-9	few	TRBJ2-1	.	CASSLGVGSVGYNEQFF	TGTGCCAGCAGCTTAGGAGTCGGGTCGGTAGGATACAATGAGCAGTTCTTC
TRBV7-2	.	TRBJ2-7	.	CASSLVPPDNEQYF	TGTGCCAGCAGCTTAGTTCCCCCCGATAACGAGCAGTACTTC
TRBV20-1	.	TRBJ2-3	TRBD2	CSAAGASGPAPNTQYF	TGCAGTGCTGCGGGGGCTAGCGGGCCAGCCCCAAATACGCAGTATTTT
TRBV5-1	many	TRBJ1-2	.	CASSLHPVRGGGYTF	TGCGCCAGCAGCTTACATCCGGTCCGAGGGGGAGGCTACACCTTC
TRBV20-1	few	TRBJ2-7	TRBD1	CSAEGQGYEQYF	TGCAGTGCAGAGGGACAGGGATACGAGCAGTACTTC
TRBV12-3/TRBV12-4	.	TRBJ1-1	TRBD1	CASSQTGARNTEAFF	TGTGCCAGCAGTCAAACAGGGGCGAGGAACACTGAAGCTTTCTTT
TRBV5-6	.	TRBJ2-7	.	CASSSPAGRLSYEQYF	TGTGCCAGCAGCTCCCCGGCGGGACGTCTCTCCTACGAGCAGTACTTC
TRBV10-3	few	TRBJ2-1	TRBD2	CAISPMTNSGGYNEQFF	TGTGCCATCAGTCCTATGACTAATAGCGGGGGTTACAATGAGCAGTTCTTC
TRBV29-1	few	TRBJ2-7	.	CSTKAGYEQYF	TGCAGCACAAAGGCGGGGTACGAGCAGTACTTC
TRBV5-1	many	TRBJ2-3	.	CASSLVYGDTQYF	TGCGCCAGCAGCTTGGTATACGGAGATACGCAGTATTTT
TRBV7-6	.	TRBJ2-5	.	CASSYYREETQYF	TGTGCCAGCAGCTACTACAGGGAGGAGACCCAGTACTTC
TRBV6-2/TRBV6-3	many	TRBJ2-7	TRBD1	CASSWAGTGKTVQYF	TGTGCCAGCAGTTGGGCCGGGACAGGGAAGACAGTGCAGTACTTC